The rows below give T cell receptor beta chains drawn from one sample of a study of patients and donors after allogeneic stem cell transplantation. TCRdb analysed the RT-PCR reads with MiXCR anew, one entry per CDR3 protein. Of 150,000 to 250,000 distinct CDR3 sequences in the sample, more than 35% were seen once. The sequencing input was blood, either unsorted or a sorted T cell fraction (not recorded which). These receptor sequences come from a human donor who was either an allogeneic HSCT recipient or a stem cell or donor lymphocyte infusion donor (not recorded which). It is not recorded whose cells these are; they may come from a transplant donor. Each CDR3 is given with its conserved first and last residue. A D gene is named only where the DNA matches it firmly. Clone size is given for some rows only: seen once, a few or many times, or a class if the clone is expanded.

j_gene,d_gene,v_gene,abundance,CDR3aa,CDR3nt
TRBJ2-1,-,TRBV9,-,CASSRPSAGSSYNEQFF,TGTGCCAGCAGCAGACCCTCTGCCGGGAGCTCCTACAATGAGCAGTTCTTC
TRBJ2-1,TRBD2,TRBV5-1,once,CASSLLAGAGYNEQFF,TGCGCCAGCAGCTTGTTAGCGGGAGCAGGCTACAATGAGCAGTTCTTC
TRBJ2-7,-,TRBV29-1,few,CSVGPGEQYF,TGCAGCGTTGGACCAGGGGAGCAGTACTTC
TRBJ2-5,-,TRBV5-5,-,CASVSQETQYF,TGTGCCAGCGTATCGCAAGAGACCCAGTACTTC
TRBJ1-2,-,TRBV20-1,few,CSARDLANSGYTF,TGCAGTGCTAGAGATCTCGCGAATAGTGGCTACACCTTC
TRBJ1-3,-,TRBV7-9,-,CASSGRTDSGRNTIYF,TGTGCCAGCAGCGGAAGAACAGACTCGGGAAGAAACACCATATATTTT
TRBJ1-3,-,TRBV7-2,few,CASSLIRARSAGNTIYF,TGTGCCAGCAGCTTAATTAGGGCCAGATCCGCTGGAAACACCATATATTTT
TRBJ1-1,-,TRBV29-1,few,CSVEDRVGGTEAFF,TGCAGCGTTGAAGATCGGGTCGGGGGAACTGAAGCTTTCTTT
TRBJ1-1,-,TRBV18,once,CASSLGTDSPSEAFF,TGTGCCAGCTCGCTTGGGACGGACAGCCCATCTGAAGCTTTCTTT
TRBJ1-1,-,TRBV29-1,few,CSVSGRPTEAFF,TGCAGCGTTTCTGGACGGCCCACTGAAGCTTTCTTT
TRBJ1-5,-,TRBV24-1,-,CATSPSLRDQPQHF,TGTGCCACCAGTCCGTCCTTACGCGATCAGCCCCAGCATTTT
TRBJ2-1,-,TRBV9,-,CASSVGPYNNEQFF,TGTGCCAGCAGCGTAGGCCCCTATAACAATGAGCAGTTCTTC
TRBJ1-1,TRBD1,TRBV12-3/TRBV12-4,-,CASNYRGWGNTEAFF,TGTGCCAGCAACTACAGGGGGTGGGGGAACACTGAAGCTTTCTTT
TRBJ1-1,-,TRBV7-6,-,CASSLDLKLNTEAFF,TGTGCCAGCAGCTTAGACTTAAAATTGAACACTGAAGCTTTCTTT
TRBJ1-1,-,TRBV29-1,-,CSGGQRGRGTEAFF,TGCAGCGGCGGACAGAGGGGGAGAGGGACTGAAGCTTTCTTT
TRBJ1-2,-,TRBV29-1,-,CSVEEDYGYTF,TGCAGCGTTGAGGAGGACTATGGCTACACCTTC
TRBJ2-2,-,TRBV7-2,-,CASSSWGEGNTGELFF,TGTGCCAGCAGCTCCTGGGGAGAGGGTAACACCGGGGAGCTGTTTTTT
TRBJ2-5,-,TRBV25-1,few,CASSEYIDSTETQYF,TGTGCCAGCAGTGAATATATAGACTCGACGGAGACCCAGTACTTC
TRBJ1-2,-,TRBV27,-,CASSFRMRPPFYGYTF,TGTGCCAGCAGTTTTAGGATGCGTCCTCCGTTCTATGGCTACACCTTC
TRBJ1-1,-,TRBV12-3/TRBV12-4,few,CASPKPAGRGTEAFF,TGTGCCAGCCCCAAACCGGCCGGCCGGGGCACTGAAGCTTTCTTT
TRBJ2-1,TRBD2,TRBV24-1,-,CATSDFPWTSLDYNEQFF,TGTGCCACCAGTGATTTTCCTTGGACTAGCTTAGACTACAATGAGCAGTTCTTC
TRBJ2-1,TRBD2,TRBV6-2/TRBV6-3,-,CASSYHDSGINNEQFF,TGTGCCAGCAGTTATCACGATAGCGGGATCAATAATGAGCAGTTCTTC